This T cell receptor beta chain was found in a study of Ad26.COV2.S vaccination and SARS-CoV-2 variants. Study in general: Participants got Ad26.COV2.S intramuscularly, once or twice 56 days apart.

Treatment in this sample: roughly 19 received Ad26.COV2.S at low or high dose, single or two shots; 5 received placebo; per-sample allocation not given. Sampling took place 63 days after the first vaccine or placebo injection. Measured with immunoSEQ multiplex PCR; TCRdb has only the in-frame clones, and not every one. The table includes some 250,000 clones, roughly 88% detected once. The V gene's germline CDR1 is SGHAT and CDR2 FQDESV (reference sequence). The length of the CDR3 is 15 residues. With 5 bases clipped from V and 3 bases from J, the junction kept 6 bases outside the gene matches. The chain employs TRBV11-1 and TRBJ2-3; 9 bases are shared with TRBD1. The clonotype comes from a person aged 18-60 years who received the Ad26.COV2.S COVID-19 vaccine or a placebo. The sample consisted of peripheral blood, taken in a trial of Ad26.COV2.S vaccine versus placebo. The CDR3 loop reads CASSQGQGRTDTQYF. The CDR3 DNA reads as TGTGCCAGCAGCCAGGGACAGGGAAGAACAGATACGCAGTATTTT.